This T cell receptor (beta chain) was captured by sequencing in a study of CD8+CD57+ T cells in acquired aplastic anemia. Findings and caveats of the study: Simpson's diversity of CD8+ cells was not significantly different in patients compared with controls. A set of twenty-nine CD8+ CDR3 sequences was shared between patients and controls, and these sequences appeared highly expressed in patients.

TCR beta VDJ and CDR3 profiles were obtained from a genomic DNA template. TCRdb used MiXCR to reprocess the reads, holding one entry per CDR3 protein. Found here are about 470,000 distinct CDR3 sequences, under 40% of them singletons; the top ten hold nearly 0.85%. The J segment lost 6 bases and the V segment lost 3 bases, leaving 3 bases of the junction unmatched. There are 13 residues in the CDR3. A word on this clonotype: What it binds is not known.

The authors sequenced patients whose flow cytometry had shown CD8+CD57+ cell expansion. V gene TRBV12-3 or TRBV12-4 combines with J gene TRBJ2-7; 9 bases are a match to TRBD1. Sequenced material: sorted CD4+, CD8+, or CD8+CD57+ T cells (not recorded which) from PBMCs. This sequence originates from a human donor with aplastic anemia. The CDR3 loop reads CASSFGTGTEQYF. DNA of the CDR3: TGTGCCAGCAGTTTCGGGACAGGGACCGAGCAGTACTTC.